This T cell receptor (beta chain) appears in the sequencing data of a study of T-cell memory formation after mild COVID-19. Overall study context: TCR clusters were mostly confined to one donor each.

This clonotype was counted between two and nine times. What it binds is not known. MiXCR, applied by TCRdb to the 5' RACE reads, yields one record per CDR3 protein. The sample includes roughly 200,000 distinct CDR3 sequences, around 15% of them seen just once. The CDR3 is 16 residues long. V was shortened by 4 bases and J by 4 bases, with 19 bases between the two germline ends. Germline V CDR1 and CDR2: LNHDA, SQIVND (reference sequence). Study findings and constraints: CD4+ clones that contracted lay mainly in CM and EM; CD8+ ones lay in EMRA. Clones contracting over day 15 to 85 were CD4/CD8 balanced, with later expanders leaning CD4+.

This chain connects TRBV19 to TRBJ2-5, with a tentative D call TRBD1 (6 bases). This sequence was found in an adult woman who had mild COVID-19 (a few samples of this study predate the infection). Cell type and time point are not known. Sample: PBMCs or a T cell subset sorted from them (not recorded which). The CDR3 DNA is TGTGCCAGTAGTACACAGGGTTACTTGCGAGGAGAGACCCAGTACTTC. Its protein is CASSTQGYLRGETQYF.